This T cell receptor beta chain was recorded in a study of blood T cell repertoires in COVID-19. Study-wide context: The United States, Italy and Spain were the sources of the acute and convalescent COVID-19 samples. The analysed material was cDNA or gDNA that came from T cells, B-cell-depleted T cells, or PBMCs.

This clone came up once. This CDR3 contains 14 residues. The germline gives CDR1 LNHDA, CDR2 SQIVND (reference sequence). The ends were cut back, 3 bases at V and 4 bases at J, with 13 bases in the middle. Methods used by the authors: Cell counts per sample came from amplifying reference gene primers. Data came from immunoSEQ multiplex PCR; TCRdb stores just in-frame clones and leaves some out. From that table come the V and J calls and clone size; the DNA was used to work out D and trimming. There are 200,000 to 250,000 clones in the sample; 88% occur only once, and 2.7% lies in the top ten. The chain employs TRBV19 and TRBJ2-7; D ambiguous. The TCR originated in a woman aged 55-70 years with acute or convalescent COVID-19. The sample consisted of peripheral blood. Written as DNA, the CDR3 is TGTGCCAGTAGTATTGGCGGAAACTTATACGAGCAGTACTTC. This encodes CASSIGGNLYEQYF.